These T cell receptor beta chains were read from a single sample in a study of prognosis after radiotherapy for stage I lung cancer. TCRdb analysed the multiplex PCR reads with MiXCR anew, one entry per CDR3 protein. This sample carries roughly 27,000 distinct CDR3 sequences, 35% to 55% of them seen once, and the ten largest clones take more than 12%. The sample consisted of PBMCs, taken before or after stereotactic body radiation therapy (not recorded which). The receptors were sampled from a donor at least 50 years old with non-small cell lung cancer. Both conserved end residues are part of each CDR3. D genes are given only for firm matches. Clone size, where shown, is once, few, many, or a class for clones that have expanded.

>TRBV20-1|many|TRBJ2-3|TRBD2
TGCAGTGCTAATTTCCTAGCGGGAGGCTACACAGATACGCAGTATTTT
CSANFLAGGYTDTQYF
>TRBV11-1|many|TRBJ1-4|-
TGTGCCAGCAGCTGGGAGCCTAATGAAAAACTGTTTTTT
CASSWEPNEKLFF
>TRBV19|many|TRBJ1-1|-
TGTGCCAGTACAGATAGATTCACTGAAGCTTTCTTT
CASTDRFTEAFF
>TRBV11-3|-|TRBJ2-2|-
TGTGCCAGCAAGGCGGACCACACCGGGGAGCTGTTTTTT
CASKADHTGELFF
>TRBV12-3/TRBV12-4|once|TRBJ2-1|TRBD2
TGTGCCGGCAGGGGTAGCGGGATCCTTGATGAGCATTTCTTC
CAGRGSGILDEHFF
>TRBV7-3|-|TRBJ2-2|TRBD1
TGTGCCAGCATCGTAGACAGGGGCCGGGGCTGGGAGCTGTTTTTT
CASIVDRGRGWELFF
>TRBV14|once|TRBJ2-1|-
TGTGCCAGCAGCCAACCGGGACTTTCCAATGAGCAGTTCTTC
CASSQPGLSNEQFF
>TRBV5-4|many|TRBJ2-7|-
TGTGCCAGCAGCTACAGCAGTTACGAGCAGTACTTC
CASSYSSYEQYF
>TRBV5-6|-|TRBJ2-3|-
TGTGCCAGCAGCTTGTCCGGCTCTAGTTCAGATACGCAGTATTTT
CASSLSGSSSDTQYF
>TRBV19|many|TRBJ2-1|-
TGTGCCAGCCAAACAGGGCGCGTCTACAATGAGCAGTTCTTC
CASQTGRVYNEQFF
>TRBV6-2/TRBV6-3|-|TRBJ2-1|-
TGTAACAGCAGGAGGTCCTACAATGAGCAGTTCTTC
CNSRRSYNEQFF
>TRBV6-1|many|TRBJ2-5|TRBD1
TGTGCCAGCAGTGGGGGACAGACCGGCCAAGAGACCCAGTACTTC
CASSGGQTGQETQYF
>TRBV6-1|-|TRBJ2-3|-
TGTTCCAGCATTGAAGCTTGGCAACAGACGCAGTATTTT
CSSIEAWQQTQYF
>TRBV12-3/TRBV12-4|many|TRBJ2-1|-
TGTGCCAGCAGTCCCGCCACTAGCCTCCTGATTTACAATGAGCAGTTCTTC
CASSPATSLLIYNEQFF
>TRBV12-3/TRBV12-4|many|TRBJ2-1|TRBD2
TGTGCCAGCAGTACTGGACTAGCGGGACAATCCTACAATGAGCAGTTCTTC
CASSTGLAGQSYNEQFF
>TRBV6-2/TRBV6-3|-|TRBJ2-7|TRBD2
TGTGCCATCCAAGCGGGAGAAATTGGCGAGCAGTACTTC
CAIQAGEIGEQYF
>TRBV28|-|TRBJ1-5|TRBD1
TGTGCCAGCAGTTCCTCACGCCGGGACAGTGGGCGAAATCAGCCCCAGCATTTT
CASSSSRRDSGRNQPQHF
>TRBV7-2|-|TRBJ2-3|-
TGTGTCAGCAGCCTACGAAGTATCGGTAGCACAGATACGCAGTATTTT
CVSSLRSIGSTDTQYF
>TRBV14|many|TRBJ1-2|-
TGTGCCAGCAGCTACAGGGAGAACTATGGCTACACCTTC
CASSYRENYGYTF
>TRBV5-1|few|TRBJ2-1|TRBD2
TGCGCCAGCAGCCCCGCAGCGGGATATAACAATGAGCAGTTCTTC
CASSPAAGYNNEQFF
>TRBV4-1|few|TRBJ2-4|-
TGCGCCAGCAGCCACTTGGGGAGGACACTAGCCAAAAACATTCAGTACTTC
CASSHLGRTLAKNIQYF